What follows is one T cell receptor (beta chain) and its context. The record originates from a study of cytomegalovirus exposure and HLA in healthy donors. Primers included in the PCR were 60 Vbeta and 13 Jbeta primers. Method: immunoSEQ multiplex PCR; TCRdb's copy keeps in-frame clones and lacks some. Altogether 150,000 to 200,000 clones are present, just over 70% being singletons, with the ten largest covering approximately 4.4%. The sample comprised PBMCs. The sequence came from a man aged 18 to 29 in good health and CMV-seropositive.

The CDR3 loop is CASSSGQQNTEAFF. The DNA for the CDR3 is TGTGCCAGCAGTTCGGGACAACAGAACACTGAAGCTTTCTTT. The chain couples TRBV27 to TRBJ1-1; D may be TRBD1 (6 bases). Trimming left V 4 bases short and J 1 base short, with 10 bases between. CDR1 and CDR2 from the germline V gene are MNHEY and SMNVEV (reference sequence). This CDR3 is built from 14 residues.